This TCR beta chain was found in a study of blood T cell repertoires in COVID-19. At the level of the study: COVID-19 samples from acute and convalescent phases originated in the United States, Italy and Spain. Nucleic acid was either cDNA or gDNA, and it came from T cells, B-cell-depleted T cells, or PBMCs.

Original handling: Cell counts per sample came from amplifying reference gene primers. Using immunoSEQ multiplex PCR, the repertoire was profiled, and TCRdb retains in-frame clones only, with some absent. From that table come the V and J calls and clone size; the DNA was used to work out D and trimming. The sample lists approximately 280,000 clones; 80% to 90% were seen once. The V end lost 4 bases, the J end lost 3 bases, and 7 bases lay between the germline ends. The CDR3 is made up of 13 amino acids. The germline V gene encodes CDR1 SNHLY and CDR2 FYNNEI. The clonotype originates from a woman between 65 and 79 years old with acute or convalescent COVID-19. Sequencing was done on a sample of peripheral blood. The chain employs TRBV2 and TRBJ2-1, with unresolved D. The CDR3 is CASSGLGYNEQFF. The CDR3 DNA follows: TGTGCCAGCAGTGGTCTAGGCTACAATGAGCAGTTCTTC.